The source of this T cell receptor beta chain is a study of control samples from healthy donors and cancer patients. Data came from immunoSEQ multiplex PCR; TCRdb stores just in-frame clones and leaves some out. The sample shows tens of thousands of clones, about nine tenths of them seen only once. The trim removed 0 bases at V and 9 bases at J, leaving 6 bases unmatched. Germline values: CDR1 MGHRA, CDR2 YSYEKL. The CDR3 is 15 residues long. The TCR originated in a woman aged 45-65 years with colorectal cancer. V usage is TRBV4-1 and J usage is TRBJ2-1, with 9 positions matching TRBD2. Specimen: PBMCs. CDR3 coding DNA: TGCGCCAGCAGCCAAGATCTCCTAGCGGGGATTGAGCAGTTCTTC. Residues: CASSQDLLAGIEQFF.